This T cell receptor beta chain was identified in a study of Ad26.COV2.S vaccination and SARS-CoV-2 variants (dated by TCRdb to the early 2020s). Turning to the overall study: Vaccine-arm donors came from COV1001, a multicentre, randomized, double-blind, placebo-controlled phase I-IIa trial of Ad26.COV2.S in healthy adults. Dosing of Ad26.COV2.S was intramuscular, at either 5x10^10 or 1x10^11 viral particles, delivered as one shot or as two shots spaced 56 days apart. Sequencing of the TCRbeta repertoire served to evaluate the specificity and breadth of SARS-CoV-2-reactive T cell receptors following Ad26.COV2.S vaccination. The TCR-sequenced set comprised around 30 samples: approximately 20 Ad26.COV2.S vaccine recipients, 5 placebo recipients and 8 SARS-CoV-2 convalescent individuals. Trial participants were randomized into five groups of five, in which low-dose or high-dose Ad26.COV2.S was given once or twice, or placebo was given on both occasions. Blinding of investigators to trial group allocation was maintained during experiments and outcome assessment. Broad study findings and their caveats: Compared with placebo recipients, Ad26.COV2.S recipients showed higher spike-specific TCR breadth (P = 0.0014). Comparing responses between vaccine doses or regimens was not something the study was powered to do. According to the authors, total T cell responses may have been underestimated by the TCR breadth and depth analyses. Substantial breadth of spike-specific CD8+ and CD4+ T cell responses was reported after vaccination. Vaccine and placebo recipients had similar non-spike TCR breadth, a finding consistent with the vaccine containing only spike.

The germline V gene (reference sequence) sets CDR1 to SGHNT and CDR2 to YYREEE. The germline ends are 9 bases apart after V is trimmed by 4 bases and J by 1 base. Counted from cysteine to phenylalanine, this CDR3 has 14 amino acids. The entry retains the CDR3 DNA only, 42 bases that are in frame from base 1. The immunoSEQ Assay was the method used to sequence TCRbeta CDR3 regions. After extraction, genomic DNA underwent amplification by bias-controlled multiplex PCR, followed by high-throughput sequencing. Per the original workflow: To quantify the absolute abundance of every unique TCRbeta CDR3 region, sequences were collapsed and filtered. T cell fraction was estimated by normalizing TCRbeta template counts to usable DNA, with usable DNA measured through amplification of reference genes found in all nucleated cells. Repertoire TCRs were annotated as SARS-CoV-2-specific by exact matching of V gene, CDR3 amino acid sequence and J gene to a known reactive TCR set. MIRA supplied the reference SARS-CoV-2 TCR set, which was filtered for enrichment in COVID-19-positive ImmuneCODE repertoires so that public or cross-reactive TCRs were removed. Using the MIRA antigens, annotated TCRs were further analysed by specific ORF or by position within an ORF. Breadth was defined as the number of annotated unique rearrangements divided by the total number of unique productive rearrangements, and depth was defined as the summed frequency of the annotated unique rearrangements. Two-sided Wilcoxon rank-sum tests were applied when comparing TCR breadth between groups. In TCRdb, the immuneACCESS table is reduced to in-frame sequences with V and J assigned. These tables do not hold every clone; where another copy was compared, an unresolved V gene accounts for under half, and the others remain unexplained. V and J calls and clone size are copied from that table; D and trimming were computed from the DNA. The sample table contains 350,000 to 500,000 clones; only one count was recorded for 90% of them. The ten largest clones capture around 4.5% of the sample.

The intended sense of this specimen's treatment or condition label: around 19 received Ad26.COV2.S at low or high dose, single or two shots; 5 received placebo; per-sample allocation not given. Repertoires of vaccine and placebo recipients were sequenced from samples taken on day 63 after the first injection. Between 29 July and 7 August 2020, Cohort 1b enrolled about 27 adults aged 18-55 years at one site in Boston, USA. As a vaccine, Ad26.COV2.S was a replication-incompetent adenovirus type 26 vector that expressed a prefusion-stabilized SARS-CoV-2 spike protein derived from the original Wuhan strain. Comments on this clone: The specificity of this receptor is unknown. Base qualities were left out, and no much larger clone turns up one base away.

The chain was built from TRBV5-4 and TRBJ2-1; TRBD2 is perhaps the D gene, given 6 matching bases. The receptor was isolated from a person aged 18-60 years who received the Ad26.COV2.S COVID-19 vaccine or a placebo. Sequencing was performed on peripheral blood, taken in a trial of Ad26.COV2.S vaccine versus placebo. CDR3 sequence: CASSRERSYNEQFF. The bases read TGTGCCAGCAGCCGGGAGAGGTCCTACAATGAGCAGTTCTTC.